This TCR beta chain was captured in a study of T cell responses to AZD1222 COVID-19 vaccine. TCRdb keeps only in-frame clones here, not all; method: immunoSEQ multiplex PCR. This sample has roughly 120,000 clones, with about 85% found just once. Regarding the study as a whole: The peak T cell response came first, and repertoires were sampled only after it. Baseline seropositives among AZD1222 recipients totaled only six or seven.

This CDR3 contains 15 residues. Germline V gene sequence: CDR1 SGHKS, CDR2 YYEKEE (reference sequence). Trimming took 4 bases from V and 4 from J, leaving 18 bases between them. Turning to this clone: Antigen specificity is unknown.

Sequenced material: peripheral blood, taken on day 0 of AZD1222 vaccination. The chain is built from TRBV5-5 and TRBJ2-7; D might be TRBD2 (6 bases). The clonotype originates from an adult in good health. This chain's CDR3 is CASSPYWPGRYEQYF. CDR3 in DNA: TGTGCCAGCAGCCCCTATTGGCCAGGGAGGTACGAGCAGTACTTC.